Below, 29 T cell receptor beta chains from the same sample are listed, as sequenced in a study of CD8 T cells in Susac syndrome. Random hexamers served to reverse transcribe roughly 0.45 to 1 ug RNA. TCRdb analysed the immunoSEQ multiplex PCR reads with MiXCR anew, one entry per CDR3 protein. The data hold more than 200,000 distinct CDR3 sequences, with around nine tenths observed a single time. Specimen: CD8+ T cells from PBMCs. The receptor set was obtained from a human donor with multiple sclerosis.

V gene TRBV12-5 combines with J gene TRBJ1-5; maybe TRBD1 (6 bases). The CDR3 contains 14 residues. V lost 6 bases to trimming and J lost 0 bases, with 9 bases between them. The germline gives CDR1 LGHNT, CDR2 FRNRAP. CDR3 nucleotide sequence: TGTGCTAGTGGGGACAGTGATAGCAATCAGCCCCAGCATTTT. Translating it yields CASGDSDSNQPQHF.

The chain has TRBV19 and TRBJ2-7, with TRBD2 matching over 7 bases. After removal of 3 bases from V and 2 bases from J, the junction contained 10 bases not matched to a gene. From germline, CDR1 is LNHDA and CDR2 SQIVND (reference sequence). The CDR3 has 16 amino acids. In nucleotides, the CDR3 is TGTGCCAGTAGTATCGATAGCGGGCTGACCGCCTACGAGCAGTACTTC. Amino acids: CASSIDSGLTAYEQYF. Supplemented by reference TRBV19 and TRBJ2-7, the full variable domain reads DGGITQSPKYLFRKEGQNVTLSCEQNLNHDAMYWYRQDPGQGLRLIYYSQIVNDFQKGDIAEGYSVSREKKESFPLTVTSAQKNPTAFYLCASSIDSGLTAYEQYFGPGTRLTVT.

The V and J genes are TRBV14 and TRBJ1-1; D ambiguous. This CDR3 is built from 12 residues. V was shortened by 3 bases and J by 11 bases, with 13 bases between the two germline ends. CDR1 is SGHDN and CDR2 is FVKESK in the germline V gene. CDR3 sequence: CASSQAGRLAFF. The CDR3 DNA is TGTGCCAGCAGCCAGGCGGGAAGGTTGGCTTTCTTT.

The chain carries TRBV27 and TRBJ1-1; D perhaps matches TRBD1 (6 bases). Between the trimmed V and J ends, which lost 8 bases and 0 bases, there was a span of 10 bases. The CDR3 sequence is 13 residues long. CDR1 is MNHEY and CDR2 is SMNVEV in the germline V gene (reference sequence). CDR3 nucleotide sequence: TGTGCCAGCGGACAGTCTCTGAACACTGAAGCTTTCTTT. It yields the protein CASGQSLNTEAFF.

V is TRBV20-1 and J is TRBJ2-7; TRBD2 matches at 7 bases. Germline CDR1 and CDR2: DFQATT and SNEGSKA (reference sequence). The CDR3 spans 16 residues. The V and J ends lost 5 bases and 6 bases, in that order; junction bases with no gene match: 19. The CDR3 nucleotides read TGCAGTGCTCCCCAAGGGGCTAGCGGAAGCCTGGTCGAGCAGTACTTC. Translating it yields CSAPQGASGSLVEQYF.

The V call is TRBV6-2 or TRBV6-3, the J call TRBJ1-1; 9 bases are a match to TRBD1. The CDR3 runs 15 residues. Germline trimming cut 0 bases from V and 3 bases from J; bases unmatched to any gene: 2. Looked up from germline, CDR1 is MNHEY and CDR2 is SVGEGT. CDR3 region: CASSYSRTGDTEAFF. In DNA, the CDR3 is TGTGCCAGCAGTTACTCTAGGACAGGGGACACTGAAGCTTTCTTT.

The CDR3: CASSQAAGGYEQYF. The CDR3 nucleotides are TGTGCCAGTAGTCAGGCAGCGGGAGGGTACGAGCAGTACTTC. V gene TRBV19 combines with J gene TRBJ2-7, with 10 bases matching TRBD2. Germline loops: CDR1 LNHDA, CDR2 SQIVND (reference sequence). This CDR3 region has 14 residues. Trimming took 5 bases from V and 4 from J; bases not matched to a gene: 5. Together with reference TRBV19 and TRBJ2-7, the CDR3 gives the full variable domain: DGGITQSPKYLFRKEGQNVTLSCEQNLNHDAMYWYRQDPGQGLRLIYYSQIVNDFQKGDIAEGYSVSREKKESFPLTVTSAQKNPTAFYLCASSQAAGGYEQYFGPGTRLTVT.

The rearrangement uses TRBV6-6 and TRBJ1-5; D gene uncertain. This CDR3 is 12 amino acids long. CDR1 is MNHNY and CDR2 is SVGAGI in the germline V gene (reference sequence). The V end was cut by 6 bases, the J end by 7 bases, with 10 bases between. This chain's CDR3 is CASSPPRQPQHF. CDR3 nucleotides: TGTGCCAGCAGCCCTCCCAGACAGCCCCAGCATTTT.

The rearrangement links TRBV27 to TRBJ1-6; 9 bases agree with TRBD1. The CDR3 extends over 15 amino acids. Germline trimming cut 7 bases from V and 7 bases from J; bases unmatched to any gene: 8. Germline CDR1 MNHEY, CDR2 SMNVEV (reference sequence). The CDR3 sequence: CASTFAGTGNSPLHF. The CDR3 DNA follows: TGTGCCAGCACCTTTGCGGGGACAGGGAATTCACCCCTCCACTTT.

This sequence joins TRBV3-1 and TRBJ2-4; TRBD1 agrees at 7 bases. The J segment lost 0 bases and the V segment lost 3 bases, leaving 5 bases of the junction unmatched. CDR1 and CDR2 from the germline V gene are LGHDT and YNNKEL (reference sequence). This CDR3 comprises 16 residues. In nucleotides, the CDR3 is TGTGCCAGCAGCCATGGGACAGAACTAGCCAAAAACATTCAGTACTTC. This sequence encodes CASSHGTELAKNIQYF.

This CDR3 reads CASIQDRGPNTEAFF. The CDR3 region has the DNA TGTGCCAGCATACAGGACAGGGGCCCGAACACTGAAGCTTTCTTT. The gene calls are TRBV27 and TRBJ1-1, with 9 positions matching TRBD1. The CDR3 length is 15 residues. The ends lost 7 bases at V and 1 base at J; junction bases unmatched: 7. Germline CDR1 and CDR2: MNHEY and SMNVEV (reference sequence).

A remark on this clonotype: A read error may produce the germline difference seen at one junction end. The chain joins TRBV24-1 to TRBJ2-1; 11 bases agree with TRBD1. There are 13 residues in the CDR3. CDR1 KGHDR and CDR2 SFDVKD come from the germline V gene. CDR3 coding DNA: TGTGCCACCAGTGAAAAACCGGATGGGACAGGGGGCTTC. Translated, it gives CATSEKPDGTGGF.

The rearrangement joins TRBV15 to TRBJ2-7, with no clear D. CDR1 LNHNV and CDR2 YYDKDF come from the germline V gene (reference sequence). Trimming took off 3 bases at V and 5 bases at J, with 11 bases between the two ends. The CDR3 consists of 13 residues. The CDR3 here is CATSRLESDEQYF. As DNA, the CDR3 is TGTGCCACCAGCAGGTTGGAGTCGGACGAGCAGTACTTC.

The chain recombines TRBV4-1 with TRBJ2-7; no firm D call. The CDR3 loop spans 15 amino acids. Germline V gene lookup returns CDR1 MGHRA and CDR2 YSYEKL. V was clipped by 0 bases and J by 0 bases, with 9 bases between them. The CDR3 DNA reads TGCGCCAGCAGCCAAGATCCGTACGGCTCCTACGAGCAGTACTTC. Its protein product is CASSQDPYGSYEQYF.

The V gene is TRBV4-3, the J gene TRBJ1-2; TRBD1 matches at 8 bases. CDR1 and CDR2 (germline): LGHNA, YSLEER. J lost 0 bases, V lost 0 bases, and 3 bases had no gene match. The CDR3 totals 16 residues. CDR3 sequence: CASSQDRTGTNYGYTF. Here the CDR3 DNA reads TGCGCCAGCAGCCAAGATCGGACAGGGACTAACTATGGCTACACCTTC.

The gene calls are TRBV7-3 and TRBJ2-1; 8 nucleotides agree with TRBD1. The CDR3 consists of 14 residues. V gave up 6 bases and J gave up 7 bases; unmatched junction bases: 8. CDR1 is SGHTA and CDR2 is FQGTGA in the germline V gene. CDR3 in DNA: TGTGCCAGCAGTCAATCGACAGGGGCGAATGAGCAGTTCTTC. Its translation: CASSQSTGANEQFF.

This chain links TRBV28 with TRBJ2-1; D might be TRBD2 (6 bases). There are 13 residues in the CDR3. Trimming shortened V by 2 bases and J by 10 bases, and 12 bases separated the two germline ends. Germline CDR1 is MDHEN and CDR2 is SYDVKM. The DNA for the CDR3 is TGTGCCAGCAGTTTACACGGTGGGGGGGAGCAGTTCTTC. Translating it yields CASSLHGGGEQFF.

The chain recombines TRBV5-5 with TRBJ1-5; 9 bases line up with TRBD1. CDR1 and CDR2 (germline): SGHKS, YYEKEE (reference sequence). Trimming removed 3 bases from V and 6 bases from J; junction bases left unmatched: 13. The CDR3 consists of 17 residues. CDR3 protein: CASSSSRDRVFGQPQHF. The CDR3 DNA sequence: TGTGCCAGCAGCTCATCCCGGGACAGGGTATTTGGTCAGCCCCAGCATTTT.

The CDR3 protein is CASSDRENSPLHF. DNA of the CDR3: TGTGCCAGCAGCGACAGGGAAAATTCACCCCTCCACTTT. The chain recombines TRBV7-9 with TRBJ1-6, with 7 bases matching TRBD1. The V segment lost 5 bases and the J segment 7 bases; nucleotides outside the gene matches: 2. Germline lookup yields CDR1 SEHNR and CDR2 FQNEAQ (reference sequence). The CDR3 is 13 residues long.

V gene TRBV20-1 combines with J gene TRBJ2-7; a possible D gene is TRBD2 (5 bases). From germline, CDR1 is DFQATT and CDR2 SNEGSKA (reference sequence). There are 13 residues in the CDR3. With 5 bases removed from V and 2 bases from J, the gap between germline ends came to 13 bases. This CDR3 is CSAVTDSTYEQYF. CDR3 bases: TGCAGTGCTGTTACGGACTCGACCTACGAGCAGTACTTC.

The chain has TRBV2 and TRBJ2-1; maybe TRBD2 (5 bases). Germline V gene sequence: CDR1 SNHLY, CDR2 FYNNEI. The CDR3 is 14 amino acids. Trimming cost V 0 bases and J 7 bases, with 10 bases left between them. The CDR3 protein is CASSEARRENEQFF. DNA for the CDR3: TGTGCCAGCAGTGAAGCGCGTCGGGAAAATGAGCAGTTCTTC.

This chain links TRBV4-3 with TRBJ2-3; 8 bases are a match to TRBD2. The CDR3 extends over 15 amino acids. V lost 4 bases to trimming and J lost 1 base; unmatched junction nucleotides: 4. In germline, CDR1 is LGHNA, CDR2 YSLEER. The CDR3 sequence is CASSLSTSGTDTQYF. CDR3 nucleotides: TGCGCCAGCAGCCTCTCGACTAGCGGCACAGATACGCAGTATTTT.

The CDR3 sequence: CASSSGGASYGYTF. The CDR3, as DNA: TGTGCCAGCAGTTCGGGGGGGGCAAGTTATGGCTACACCTTC. The rearrangement joins TRBV3-1 to TRBJ1-2, with D possibly TRBD1 on 6 matching bases. The CDR3 runs to 14 residues. V was pared by 6 bases and J by 5 bases, with 16 bases between. The V gene's germline CDR1 is LGHDT and CDR2 YNNKEL (reference sequence).

The rearrangement joins TRBV14 to TRBJ2-4; D is undetermined. The CDR3 loop spans 13 amino acids. Trimming removed 4 bases at V and 5 bases at J, with 9 bases between. Germline CDR1 SGHDN, CDR2 FVKESK. The CDR3 loop reads CASSRSVQNIQYF. Written as DNA, the CDR3 is TGTGCCAGCAGCCGGTCAGTTCAAAACATTCAGTACTTC.

The chain carries TRBV5-1 and TRBJ2-7; 11 nucleotides match TRBD2. CDR1 and CDR2 (germline): SGHRS, YFSETQ. V lost 2 bases to trimming and J lost 3 bases; unmatched junction nucleotides: 7. This CDR3 has 16 amino acids. The CDR3 bases are TGCGCCAGCAGCTTTAATTTGGGACTAGCGGACTACGAGCAGTACTTC. It codes for CASSFNLGLADYEQYF.

V is TRBV27 and J is TRBJ2-1; TRBD2 matches 7 bases. V dropped 8 bases and J dropped 4; count of bases not matched to a gene: 8. Per the germline V gene, CDR1 is MNHEY and CDR2 is SMNVEV (reference sequence). The CDR3 has 14 amino acids. The CDR3 region is CASGAGAGYNEQFF. CDR3 DNA: TGTGCCAGCGGGGCAGGAGCGGGGTACAATGAGCAGTTCTTC.

The table lists this clonotype with a count of one. The chain uses TRBV2 and TRBJ1-1; tentative D call: TRBD1 (5 bases). Per the germline V gene, CDR1 is SNHLY and CDR2 is FYNNEI. The CDR3 is 14 residues long. Deletions cut 4 bases from V and 0 bases from J, with 9 bases between. The CDR3: CASSVGHLNTEAFF. As DNA, the CDR3 is TGTGCCAGCAGTGTCGGACATCTGAACACTGAAGCTTTCTTT.

V and J are TRBV6-1 and TRBJ1-6; D unclear. Trimming shortened V by 6 bases and J by 0 bases, and 15 bases separated the two germline ends. The CDR3 length is 17 residues. Germline CDR1 and CDR2: MNHNS and SASEGT. CDR3 sequence reads: CASSNTGRISYNSPLHF. As DNA, the CDR3 is TGTGCCAGCAGCAATACCGGACGGATCTCCTATAATTCACCCCTCCACTTT.

The chain links TRBV30 to TRBJ1-1; TRBD1 matches at 12 bases. CDR1 is GTSNPN, CDR2 SVGIG, per germline (reference sequence). V gave up 3 bases and J gave up 9 bases; unmatched junction bases: 2. This CDR3 region has 12 residues. The CDR3 nucleotides read TGTGCCTGGAGAGGGACAGGGGGCAAAGCTTTCTTT. It translates to CAWRGTGGKAFF. Together with reference TRBV30 and TRBJ1-1, the CDR3 gives the full variable domain: SQTIHQWPATLVQPVGSPLSLECTVEGTSNPNLYWYRQAAGRGLQLLFYSVGIGQISSEVPQNLSASRPQDRQFILSSKKLLLSDSGFYLCAWRGTGGKAFFGQGTRLTVV.